There are a few counts of the clone carrying this TCR beta chain. From germline, CDR1 is MNHEY and CDR2 SMNVEV (reference sequence). The CDR3 contains 14 residues. Between the trimmed V and J ends, which lost 0 bases and 3 bases, there was a span of 9 bases. As handled by the study authors: Estimates of nucleated cell counts were drawn from the amplification of reference gene primers. Some clones are missing from TCRdb's copy, which holds only in-frame ones; the method was immunoSEQ multiplex PCR. V and J calls and clone size are copied from that table; D and trimming were computed from the DNA. The data show approximately 91,000 clones, approximately 80% seen once. The data are from a study of blood T cell repertoires in COVID-19. Overall study: The United States, Italy and Spain provided the acute and convalescent COVID-19 samples. The cDNA or gDNA used as material had been derived from T cells, B-cell-depleted T cells, or PBMCs.

The chain carries TRBV27 and TRBJ2-7; perhaps TRBD2 as D (6 bases). The receptor was derived from a human donor in a cohort sampled during active COVID-19. Sequencing was carried out using peripheral blood. The CDR3 DNA reads as TGTGCCAGCAGTTTATCGGCTAGCGACTACGAGCAGTACTTC. Amino acid sequence: CASSLSASDYEQYF.